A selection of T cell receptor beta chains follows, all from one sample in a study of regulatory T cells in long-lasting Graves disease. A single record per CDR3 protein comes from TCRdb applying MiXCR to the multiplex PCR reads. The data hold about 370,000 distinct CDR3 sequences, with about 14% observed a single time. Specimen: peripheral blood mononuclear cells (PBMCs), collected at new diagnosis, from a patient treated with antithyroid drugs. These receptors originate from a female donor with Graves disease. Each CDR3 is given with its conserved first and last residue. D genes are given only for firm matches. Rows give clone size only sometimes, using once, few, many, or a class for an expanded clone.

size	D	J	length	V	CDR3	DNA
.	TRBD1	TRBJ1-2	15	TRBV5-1	CASSPGTGDGYSYTF	TGCGCCAGCAGCCCCGGGACAGGGGATGGCTATAGCTACACCTTC
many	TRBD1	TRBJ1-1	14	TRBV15	CATRGTGINTEAFF	TGTGCCACCAGAGGGACAGGGATTAACACTGAAGCTTTCTTT
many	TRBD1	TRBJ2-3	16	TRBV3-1	CASSQDRGRSVDTQYF	TGTGCCAGCAGCCAAGACAGGGGGCGATCAGTAGATACGCAGTATTTT
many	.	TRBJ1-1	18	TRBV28	CASSLWSRASGRGTEAFF	TGTGCCAGCAGTTTATGGAGTCGCGCATCCGGGCGTGGCACTGAAGCTTTCTTT
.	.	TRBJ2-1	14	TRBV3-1	CASSQDTPPDEQFF	TGTGCCAGCAGCCAAGACACCCCTCCGGATGAGCAGTTCTTC
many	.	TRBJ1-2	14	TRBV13	CASSFGDGNYGYTF	TGTGCCAGCAGCTTTGGAGACGGGAACTATGGCTACACCTTC
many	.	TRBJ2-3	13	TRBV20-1	CSASPGGEDTQYF	TGCAGTGCCAGCCCGGGGGGCGAAGATACGCAGTATTTT
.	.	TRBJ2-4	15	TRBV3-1	CASSQGLRQINIQYF	TGTGCCAGCAGCCAAGGATTACGACAGATAAACATTCAGTACTTC
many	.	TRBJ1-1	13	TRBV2	CASSYRANTEAFF	TGTGCCAGCAGTTATCGGGCGAACACTGAAGCTTTCTTT
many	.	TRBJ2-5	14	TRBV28	CASSPRQRQETQYF	TGTGCCAGCAGTCCCCGACAGCGACAAGAGACCCAGTACTTC
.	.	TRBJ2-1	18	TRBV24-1	CATDDPTPTAPSYNEQFF	TGTGCCACCGATGATCCCACCCCGACAGCCCCCTCCTACAATGAGCAGTTCTTC
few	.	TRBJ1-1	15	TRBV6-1	CASRHGAQGNTEAFF	TGTGCCAGCAGACACGGGGCACAGGGCAATACTGAAGCTTTCTTT
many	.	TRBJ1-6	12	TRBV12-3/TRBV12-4	CASSFGISPLHF	TGTGCCAGCAGTTTCGGAATTTCACCCCTCCACTTT
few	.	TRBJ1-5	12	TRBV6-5	CASSYSTGAQHF	TGTGCCAGCAGTTACTCCACTGGGGCCCAGCATTTT
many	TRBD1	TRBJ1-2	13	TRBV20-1	CSLGTGFSYGYTF	TGCAGCCTCGGGACAGGGTTCTCCTATGGCTACACCTTC
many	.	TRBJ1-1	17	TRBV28	CASSSPGTLSVNTEAFF	TGTGCCAGCAGTTCACCCGGGACTCTCTCCGTGAACACTGAAGCTTTCTTT
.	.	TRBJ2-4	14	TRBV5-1	CASSLVQGSGIQYF	TGCGCCAGCAGCTTGGTTCAGGGTTCGGGCATTCAGTACTTC
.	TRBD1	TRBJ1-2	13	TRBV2	CASSGTGAQGYAF	TGTGCCAGCAGCGGTACAGGGGCGCAAGGCTACGCCTTC
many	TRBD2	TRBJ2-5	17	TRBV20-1	CSARDGGAGGRQETQYF	TGCAGTGCTAGAGATGGAGGGGCGGGGGGCCGCCAAGAGACCCAGTACTTC
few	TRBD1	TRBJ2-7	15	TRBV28	CASSHVDRAAYEQYF	TGTGCCAGCAGTCACGTGGACAGGGCCGCCTACGAGCAGTACTTC
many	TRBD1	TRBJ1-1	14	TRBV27	CASRPGQGAVEAFF	TGTGCCAGCCGTCCGGGACAGGGGGCCGTTGAAGCTTTCTTT
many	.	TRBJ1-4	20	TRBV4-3	CASSQDLLDRGTVTNEKLFF	TGCGCCAGCAGCCAAGATCTCTTAGACCGGGGGACGGTAACTAATGAAAAACTGTTTTTT
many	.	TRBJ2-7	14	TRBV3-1	CASSPLAESYEQYF	TGTGCCAGCAGTCCTTTAGCGGAGTCCTACGAGCAGTACTTC
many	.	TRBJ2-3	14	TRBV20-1	CSAFGVSYTDTQYF	TGCAGTGCTTTCGGGGTCTCCTACACAGATACGCAGTATTTT
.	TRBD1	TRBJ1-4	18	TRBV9	CAGSVRDRNRVEDEKLFF	TGTGCCGGCAGCGTACGGGACAGAAATCGGGTAGAGGATGAAAAACTGTTTTTT
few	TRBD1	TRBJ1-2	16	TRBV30	CAWGVRRGGADYGYTF	TGTGCCTGGGGTGTACGTAGAGGGGGCGCGGACTATGGCTACACCTTC
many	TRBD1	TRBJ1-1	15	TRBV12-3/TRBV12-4	CASSLSGTGGTEAFF	TGCGCCAGCAGCTTGTCCGGGACAGGGGGCACTGAAGCTTTCTTT
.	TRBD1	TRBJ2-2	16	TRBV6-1	CASKLQGATNTGELFF	TGTGCCAGCAAATTACAGGGGGCAACGAACACCGGGGAGCTGTTTTTT